The 27 T cell receptor beta chains given below trace back to one sample, sequenced in a study of T-cell reconstitution after alpha-beta-depleted transplantation in children. Unique molecular identifiers featured in how the TCRbeta library was prepared. In TCRdb, the PCR reads were re-called with MiXCR into one record per CDR3 protein. The sample has a few hundred thousand distinct CDR3 sequences; 13% are singletons. Sequenced material: PBMCs, mostly from graft donor cells, taken 360 days after TCRalphabeta/CD19-depleted stem cell transplant. These TCRs come from a male patient between 10 and 17 years old who had a stem cell transplant for acute myeloid leukemia, so the T cells may come from the graft donor.

This clonotype was detected ten times or more. The chain couples TRBV20-1 to TRBJ2-1; TRBD2 agrees at 12 bases. Trimming removed 1 base from V and 2 bases from J; junction bases left unmatched: 18. The germline gives CDR1 DFQATT, CDR2 SNEGSKA (reference sequence). CDR3 length: 21 residues. The CDR3 here is CSARAWGGDWTSGTTYNEQFF. The CDR3 coding sequence is TGCAGTGCTAGAGCCTGGGGGGGGGATTGGACTAGCGGGACCACCTACAATGAGCAGTTCTTC.

The genes are TRBV12-3 or TRBV12-4 and TRBJ2-7, with 9 bases lining up with TRBD1. The V gene end was trimmed by 5 bases and the J gene end by 6 bases; junction bases not matched to a gene: 5. The CDR3 has 13 amino acids. CDR3 DNA sequence: TGTGCCAGCAGTCCTGGACAGGGGCGCGAGCAGTACTTC. It translates to CASSPGQGREQYF.

This clonotype was observed a few times. V gene TRBV24-1 combines with J gene TRBJ1-5, with 8 bases identical to TRBD1. After removal of 3 bases from V and 4 bases from J, the junction contained 4 bases not matched to a gene. Germline V gene lookup returns CDR1 KGHDR and CDR2 SFDVKD. The CDR3 consists of 15 residues. This CDR3 is CATSDNDRGNQPQHF. DNA for the CDR3: TGTGCCACCAGTGATAATGACAGGGGTAATCAGCCCCAGCATTTT.

For this clonotype: Possible read error: a much larger clone is one base away. V and J are TRBV11-2 and TRBJ2-1, with 9 bases fitting TRBD2. The CDR3 spans 17 residues. The germline gives CDR1 SGHAT, CDR2 FQNNGV. CDR3 protein: CASNSRAGLAAYYEQFF. CDR3 coding DNA: TGTGCCAGCAACTCTCGCGCGGGACTAGCTGCCTACTATGAGCAGTTCTTC.

The chain has TRBV5-6 and TRBJ1-4, with D hard to call. Trimming took 4 bases from V and 7 from J, leaving 20 bases between them. This CDR3 contains 16 residues. Germline CDR1 reads SGHDT; CDR2 reads YYEEEE. CDR3 DNA: TGTGCCAGCAGCGTGAACCGACCGACGGGAACTGAAAAACTGTTTTTT. Translating it yields CASSVNRPTGTEKLFF.

This clonotype turned up a few times. The chain is built from TRBV5-1 and TRBJ2-5, with TRBD1 matching 8 bases. V was clipped by 0 bases and J by 5 bases; unmatched bases: 6. Germline V gene lookup returns CDR1 SGHRS and CDR2 YFSETQ. The CDR3 covers 15 residues. In DNA form, the CDR3 reads TGCGCCAGCAGCTTGGGTCGACAGGGGCTGGAGACCCAGTACTTC. Its protein is CASSLGRQGLETQYF.

The chain combines TRBV15 with TRBJ1-2; tentatively, D is TRBD1 (5 bases). Trimming cost V 0 bases and J 8 bases, with 10 bases left between them. Germline values: CDR1 LNHNV, CDR2 YYDKDF (reference sequence). The length of the CDR3 is 13 residues. Here the CDR3 reads CATSRDRQGGYTF. The CDR3 DNA follows: TGTGCCACCAGCAGAGATCGGCAGGGCGGCTACACCTTC.

V and J are TRBV7-9 and TRBJ2-7; no reliable D call. Germline CDR1 is SEHNR and CDR2 is FQNEAQ (reference sequence). There are 12 residues in the CDR3. V lost 4 bases to trimming and J lost 4 bases, with 8 bases between them. CDR3 in amino acids: CASSSTKYEQYF. In DNA, the CDR3 is TGTGCCAGCAGCTCTACCAAGTACGAGCAGTACTTC.

The V gene is TRBV20-1, the J gene TRBJ2-3; 13 nucleotides match TRBD2. J gave up 2 bases and V 3 bases, and 2 bases lay outside the gene matches. The CDR3 sequence is 15 residues long. Germline V gene sequence: CDR1 DFQATT, CDR2 SNEGSKA (reference sequence). The chain's CDR3 is CSARGTSGTTDTQYF. The CDR3 DNA sequence: TGCAGTGCTAGGGGGACTAGCGGGACCACAGATACGCAGTATTTT.

This clonotype appeared many times. The chain combines TRBV7-2 with TRBJ2-1; the D is unclear. CDR3 size: 13 residues. V gave up 0 bases and J gave up 6 bases, with 6 bases separating them. The germline CDR1 and CDR2 sequences are SGHTA and FQGNSA. The CDR3 region is CASSLAGANEQFF. CDR3 nucleotides: TGTGCCAGCAGCTTAGCAGGTGCCAATGAGCAGTTCTTC.

This clonotype has a handful of counts. V gene TRBV6-2 or TRBV6-3 combines with J gene TRBJ2-7; 9 bases are a match to TRBD1. Germline CDR1 MNHEY, CDR2 SVGEGT. V dropped 6 bases and J dropped 3; count of bases not matched to a gene: 9. CDR3 size: 15 residues. The CDR3 spells CASSLGTGLYYEQYF. The CDR3 DNA is TGTGCCAGCAGCCTGGGGACAGGGCTGTACTACGAGCAGTACTTC.

CDR3 residues: CSARGQILFYEQYF. The CDR3 DNA follows: TGCAGTGCTAGGGGACAGATCCTATTCTACGAGCAGTACTTC. J is TRBJ2-7 and V is TRBV20-1, with 7 bases fitting TRBD1. The CDR3 runs 14 residues. Germline CDR1 DFQATT, CDR2 SNEGSKA (reference sequence). V lost 3 bases, J lost 3 bases, and 8 bases stayed unmatched.

This clonotype turned up a few times. The chain combines TRBV15 with TRBJ2-7, with D uncertain. Germline CDR1 reads LNHNV; CDR2 reads YYDKDF (reference sequence). V lost 1 base and J 1 base, leaving 8 bases between the germline ends. The CDR3 extends over 14 amino acids. The CDR3 bases are TGTGCCACCAGCAGAGGGGGTCAGTCCTACGAGCAGTACTTC. Translating gives CATSRGGQSYEQYF.

The genes are TRBV28 and TRBJ2-7, with D perhaps matching TRBD1 or TRBD2 (7 bases each). V lost 7 bases and J 2 bases, leaving 21 bases between the germline ends. There are 16 residues in the CDR3. Germline CDR1 reads MDHEN; CDR2 reads SYDVKM. The CDR3 reads CASTAVEGRGPYEQYF. The CDR3 DNA follows: TGTGCCAGCACGGCCGTTGAAGGGAGGGGGCCCTACGAGCAGTACTTC.

The chain has TRBV25-1 and TRBJ2-1; 7 bases match TRBD1. Germline assignment: CDR1 MGHDK and CDR2 SYGVNS. There are 16 residues in the CDR3. Trimming took 8 bases from V and 5 from J; bases not matched to a gene: 15. The CDR3 coding sequence is TGTGCCAGCGCACAACTACAGGGGAGAGGAGACAATGAGCAGTTCTTC. This translates into CASAQLQGRGDNEQFF.

This clonotype was recorded at least ten times. The V call is TRBV29-1, the J call TRBJ2-7; D might be TRBD2 (6 bases). Germline assignment: CDR1 SQVTM and CDR2 ANQGSEA. The CDR3 length is 14 residues. The V end lost 2 bases, the J end lost 4 bases, and 15 bases lay between the germline ends. CDR3 loop: CSVEREVGGYEQYF. CDR3 in DNA: TGCAGCGTTGAAAGAGAGGTTGGGGGGTACGAGCAGTACTTC.

The V call is TRBV18, the J call TRBJ2-7, with D perhaps matching TRBD2 (5 bases). The CDR3 spans 12 residues. The V gene lost 3 bases and the J gene lost 10 bases, with 13 bases spanning the gap. Germline V gene data show CDR1 as KGHSH and CDR2 as LQKENI. This CDR3 reads CASSPRVLEQYF. CDR3 bases: TGTGCCAGCTCACCGCGGGTACTAGAACAGTACTTC.

This clonotype came up a few times. The V and J genes are TRBV5-1 and TRBJ2-2; D is unclear. Trimming removed 1 base at V and 8 bases at J, with 21 bases between. The CDR3 extends over 17 amino acids. Germline CDR1 is SGHRS and CDR2 is YFSETQ. The CDR3 is CASSLPEGLVSPGELFF. In DNA form, the CDR3 reads TGCGCCAGCAGCTTGCCGGAAGGTTTAGTCTCACCAGGGGAGCTGTTTTTT. The variable domain in full, completed from reference TRBV5-1 and TRBJ2-2, reads KAGVTQTPRYLIKTRGQQVTLSCSPISGHRSVSWYQQTPGQGLQFLFEYFSETQRNKGNFPGRFSGRQFSNSRSEMNVSTLELGDSALYLCASSLPEGLVSPGELFFGEGSRLTVL.

This rearrangement joins TRBV29-1 to TRBJ2-1, with a weak D call TRBD2 (5 bases). This CDR3 is 13 amino acids long. Germline loops: CDR1 SQVTM, CDR2 ANQGSEA. Trimming cost V 4 bases and J 3 bases, with 10 bases left between them. The CDR3 sequence is CSVGGLFYNEQFF. As DNA, the CDR3 is TGCAGCGTTGGCGGGCTGTTCTACAATGAGCAGTTCTTC.

In this sample, this clonotype turned up a few times. The rearrangement joins TRBV20-1 to TRBJ2-7; D is ambiguous. CDR1 is DFQATT, CDR2 SNEGSKA, per germline (reference sequence). V shed 2 bases and J shed 5 bases, with 10 bases lying between them. The CDR3 loop spans 12 amino acids. The CDR3 sequence is CSARTELDEQYF. CDR3 bases: TGCAGTGCTAGAACTGAGCTCGACGAGCAGTACTTC.

In its sample, this clonotype was seen a few times. The chain has TRBV12-3 or TRBV12-4 and TRBJ1-4, with D perhaps TRBD1 (6 bases). The CDR3 is 16 amino acids. The V and J ends lost 3 bases and 5 bases respectively, with 16 bases between them. CDR3 DNA: TGTGCCAGCAGTTTCGGGACAAAAGTCCGGAATGAAAAACTGTTTTTT. This translates into CASSFGTKVRNEKLFF.

The chain has TRBV5-1 and TRBJ1-4, with 10 nucleotides matching TRBD1. With V trimmed by 0 bases and J by 0 bases, 8 bases remained unmatched. The CDR3 sequence is 19 residues long. Germline CDR1 reads SGHRS; CDR2 reads YFSETQ. The CDR3 nucleotides are TGCGCCAGCAGCTTGGACCGGGACAGGGGATATGCAACTAATGAAAAACTGTTTTTT. Its translation is CASSLDRDRGYATNEKLFF.

This clonotype was seen ten or more times. J is TRBJ2-5 and V is TRBV18; D is unresolved. Per germline, CDR1 KGHSH and CDR2 LQKENI. This CDR3 contains 12 residues. V lost 8 bases to trimming and J lost 1 base, with 8 bases between them. This chain's CDR3 is CASSPPQETQYF. CDR3 sequence (DNA): TGTGCCAGCAGCCCCCCCCAAGAGACCCAGTACTTC.

This clonotype appeared once. The chain carries TRBV7-6 and TRBJ1-2, with D maybe TRBD1 (5 bases). V lost 0 bases to trimming and J lost 8 bases, with 13 bases between them. This CDR3 is 14 amino acids long. CDR1 SGHVS and CDR2 FNYEAQ come from the germline V gene. The CDR3 sequence is CASSLAPGTSGYTF. CDR3 DNA sequence: TGTGCCAGCAGCTTAGCCCCGGGGACGTCCGGCTACACCTTC.

With regard to this clonotype: A clone one base away is much larger, so this may be a read error. The rearrangement joins TRBV28 to TRBJ2-4, with TRBD2 matching over 7 bases. CDR3 length: 14 amino acids. Per germline, CDR1 MDHEN and CDR2 SYDVKM. The CDR3 reads CTTLSWGGKNIQYF. The CDR3 region has the DNA TGTACCACCCTCAGCTGGGGGGGAAAAAACATTCAGTACTTC. Full variable domain (rest looked up from reference TRBV28 and TRBJ2-4): DVKVTQSSRYLVKRTGEKVFLECVQDMDHENMFWYRQDPGLGLRLIYFSYDVKMKEKGDIPEGYSVSREKKERFSLILESASTNQTSMYLCTTLSWGGKNIQYFGAGTRLSVL.

CDR3 in amino acids: CASRIPGQGAEQYF. The CDR3 bases are TGTGCCAGCAGGATTCCGGGCCAAGGCGCCGAGCAGTACTTC. The rearrangement uses TRBV6-2 or TRBV6-3 and TRBJ2-7; the D is unclear. The V gene lost 6 bases and the J gene lost 6 bases, with 18 bases spanning the gap. This CDR3 spans 14 amino acids. CDR1 is MNHEY, CDR2 SVGEGT, per germline.

V is TRBV20-1 and J is TRBJ2-5; D may match TRBD1 or TRBD2 (5 bases each). The CDR3 is 14 residues long. The V end was cut by 3 bases, the J end by 1 base, with 12 bases between. Germline V lookup: CDR1 DFQATT, CDR2 SNEGSKA (reference sequence). CDR3 nucleotide sequence: TGCAGTGCTAGTGTACTAGGGGCCCAAGAGACCCAGTACTTC. Its translation is CSASVLGAQETQYF.